This TCR beta chain appears in the sequencing data of a study of T-cell memory formation after mild COVID-19. TCRdb called the 5' RACE reads again in MiXCR, with one record for every CDR3 protein. Found here are nearly 110,000 distinct CDR3 sequences, 9.5% to 15% of them singletons; the top ten hold around 25%. This CDR3 contains 14 residues. Looked up from germline, CDR1 is LGHDT and CDR2 is YNNKEL (reference sequence). V lost 0 bases and J 9 bases, leaving 11 bases between the germline ends. This clonotype showed up just a few times. Sequencing input: PBMCs or a T cell subset sorted from them (not recorded which). V is TRBV3-1 and J is TRBJ2-2, with D perhaps TRBD1 (5 bases). The clonotype comes from an adult woman who had mild COVID-19 (a few samples of this study predate the infection). Cell type and time point are not known. The CDR3 DNA reads TGTGCCAGCAGCCAAGAGTCAGGGCGGAGGGAGCTGTTTTTT. Translation: CASSQESGRRELFF.